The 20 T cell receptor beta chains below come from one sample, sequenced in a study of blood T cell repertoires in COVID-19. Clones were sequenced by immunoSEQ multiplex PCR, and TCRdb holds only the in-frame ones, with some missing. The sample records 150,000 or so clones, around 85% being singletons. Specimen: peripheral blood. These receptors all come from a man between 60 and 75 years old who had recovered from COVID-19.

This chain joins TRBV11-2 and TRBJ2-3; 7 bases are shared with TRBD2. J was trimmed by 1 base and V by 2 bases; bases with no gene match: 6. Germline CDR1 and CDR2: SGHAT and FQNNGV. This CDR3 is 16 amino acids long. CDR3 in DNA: TGTGCCAGCAGCTTATACTCTAGCGGAGGCACAGATACGCAGTATTTT. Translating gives CASSLYSSGGTDTQYF. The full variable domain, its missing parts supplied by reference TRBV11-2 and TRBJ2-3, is EAGVAQSPRYKIIEKRQSVAFWCNPISGHATLYWYQQILGQGPKLLIQFQNNGVVDDSQLPKDRFSAERLKGVDSTLKIQPAKLEDSAVYLCASSLYSSGGTDTQYFGPGTRLTVL.

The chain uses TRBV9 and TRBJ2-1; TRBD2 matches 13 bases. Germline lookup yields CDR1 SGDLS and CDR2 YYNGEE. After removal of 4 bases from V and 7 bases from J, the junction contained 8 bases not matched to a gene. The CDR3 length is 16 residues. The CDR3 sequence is CASSPRAGLAGNEQFF. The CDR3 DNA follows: TGTGCCAGCAGCCCCCGGGCGGGACTAGCGGGAAATGAGCAGTTCTTC.

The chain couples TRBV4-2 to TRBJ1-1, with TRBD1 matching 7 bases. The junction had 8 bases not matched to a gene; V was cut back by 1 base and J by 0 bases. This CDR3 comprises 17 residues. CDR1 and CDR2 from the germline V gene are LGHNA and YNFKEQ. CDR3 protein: CASSQAAGTVMNTEAFF. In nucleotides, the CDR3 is TGTGCCAGCAGCCAAGCCGCCGGGACAGTCATGAACACTGAAGCTTTCTTT.

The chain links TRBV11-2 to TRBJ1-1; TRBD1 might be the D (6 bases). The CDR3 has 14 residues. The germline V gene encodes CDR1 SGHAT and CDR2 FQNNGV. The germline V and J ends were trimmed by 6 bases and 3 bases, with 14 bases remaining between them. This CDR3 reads CASRVPGADTEAFF. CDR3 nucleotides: TGTGCCAGCAGGGTACCAGGGGCGGACACTGAAGCTTTCTTT.

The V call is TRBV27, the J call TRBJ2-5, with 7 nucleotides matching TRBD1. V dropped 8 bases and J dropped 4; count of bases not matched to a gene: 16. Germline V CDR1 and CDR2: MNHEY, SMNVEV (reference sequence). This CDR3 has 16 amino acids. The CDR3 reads CASRRIGTRGTETQYF. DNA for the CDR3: TGTGCCAGCCGACGGATTGGTACCAGGGGGACAGAGACCCAGTACTTC.

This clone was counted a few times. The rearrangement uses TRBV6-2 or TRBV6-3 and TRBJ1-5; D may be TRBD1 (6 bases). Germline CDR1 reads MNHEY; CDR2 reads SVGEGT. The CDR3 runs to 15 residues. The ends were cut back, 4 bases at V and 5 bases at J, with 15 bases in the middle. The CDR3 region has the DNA TGTGCCAGCAGTTCCGGGACACTAGAGTATCAGCCCCAGCATTTT. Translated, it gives CASSSGTLEYQPQHF.

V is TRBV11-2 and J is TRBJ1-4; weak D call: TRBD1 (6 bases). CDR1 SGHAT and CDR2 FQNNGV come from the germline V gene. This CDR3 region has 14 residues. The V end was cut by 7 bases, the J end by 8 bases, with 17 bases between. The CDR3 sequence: CASTRDTPGEKLFF. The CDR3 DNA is TGTGCCAGCACCCGGGACACCCCCGGGGAAAAACTGTTTTTT. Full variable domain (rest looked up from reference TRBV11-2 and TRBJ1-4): EAGVAQSPRYKIIEKRQSVAFWCNPISGHATLYWYQQILGQGPKLLIQFQNNGVVDDSQLPKDRFSAERLKGVDSTLKIQPAKLEDSAVYLCASTRDTPGEKLFFGSGTQLSVL.

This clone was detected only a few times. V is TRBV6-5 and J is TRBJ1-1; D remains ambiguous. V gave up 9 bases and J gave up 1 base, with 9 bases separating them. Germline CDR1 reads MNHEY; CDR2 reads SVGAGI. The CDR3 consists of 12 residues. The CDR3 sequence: CASLTANTEAFF. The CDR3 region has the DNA TGTGCCAGTCTAACAGCGAACACTGAAGCTTTCTTT.

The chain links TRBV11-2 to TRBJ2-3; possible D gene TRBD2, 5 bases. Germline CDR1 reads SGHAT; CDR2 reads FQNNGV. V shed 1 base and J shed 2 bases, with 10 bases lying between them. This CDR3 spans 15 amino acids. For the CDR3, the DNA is TGTGCCAGCAGCTTAGCCCCCCGGGACACAGATACGCAGTATTTT. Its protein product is CASSLAPRDTDTQYF.

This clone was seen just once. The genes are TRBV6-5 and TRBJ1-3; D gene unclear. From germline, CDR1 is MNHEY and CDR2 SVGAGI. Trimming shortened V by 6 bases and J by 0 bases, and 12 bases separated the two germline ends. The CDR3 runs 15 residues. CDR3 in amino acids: CASRVNPSSGNTIYF. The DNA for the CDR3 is TGTGCCAGCAGGGTGAACCCGAGCTCTGGAAACACCATATATTTT.

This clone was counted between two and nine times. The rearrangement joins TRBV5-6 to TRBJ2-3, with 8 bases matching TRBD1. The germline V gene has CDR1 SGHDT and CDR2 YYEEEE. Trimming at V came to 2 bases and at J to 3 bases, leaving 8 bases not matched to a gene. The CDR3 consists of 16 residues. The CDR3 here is CASSLRRQGRTDTQYF. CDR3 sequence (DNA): TGTGCCAGCAGCTTACGACGACAGGGGAGGACAGATACGCAGTATTTT.

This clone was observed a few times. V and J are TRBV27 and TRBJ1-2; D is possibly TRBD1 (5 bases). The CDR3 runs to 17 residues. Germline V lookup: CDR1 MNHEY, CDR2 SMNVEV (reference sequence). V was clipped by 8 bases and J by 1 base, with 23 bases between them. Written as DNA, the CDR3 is TGTGCCAGCGTCCCTAGGGCGGGGGGGACCTTTAACTATGGCTACACCTTC. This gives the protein CASVPRAGGTFNYGYTF.

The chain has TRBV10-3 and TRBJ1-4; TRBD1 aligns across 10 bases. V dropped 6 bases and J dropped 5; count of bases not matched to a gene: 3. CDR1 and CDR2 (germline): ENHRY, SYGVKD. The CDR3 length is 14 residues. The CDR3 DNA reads TGTGCCATCAGCGAGGGACAGGGGAATGAAAAACTGTTTTTT. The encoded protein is CAISEGQGNEKLFF.

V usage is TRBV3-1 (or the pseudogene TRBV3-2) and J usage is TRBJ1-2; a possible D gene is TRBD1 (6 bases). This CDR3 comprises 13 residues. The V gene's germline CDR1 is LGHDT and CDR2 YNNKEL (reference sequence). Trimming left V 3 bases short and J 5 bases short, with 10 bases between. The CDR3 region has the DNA TGTGCCAGCAGCCAGGGGGGGCCATATGGCTACACCTTC. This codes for CASSQGGPYGYTF.

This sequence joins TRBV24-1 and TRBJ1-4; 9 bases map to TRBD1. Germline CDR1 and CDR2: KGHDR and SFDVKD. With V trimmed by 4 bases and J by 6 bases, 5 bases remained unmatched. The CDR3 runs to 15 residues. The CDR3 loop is CATSDPGQGDEKLFF. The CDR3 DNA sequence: TGTGCCACCAGTGACCCGGGACAGGGAGATGAAAAACTGTTTTTT.

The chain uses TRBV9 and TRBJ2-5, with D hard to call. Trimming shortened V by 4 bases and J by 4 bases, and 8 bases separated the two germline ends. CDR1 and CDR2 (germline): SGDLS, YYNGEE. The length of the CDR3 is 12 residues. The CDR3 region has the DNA TGTGCCAGCAGCTCCCCCGGAGAGACCCAGTACTTC. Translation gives CASSSPGETQYF.

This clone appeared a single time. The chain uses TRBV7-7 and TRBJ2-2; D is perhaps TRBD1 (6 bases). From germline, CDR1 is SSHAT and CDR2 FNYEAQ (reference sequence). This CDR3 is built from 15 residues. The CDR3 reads CATKPGTRTGGELFF. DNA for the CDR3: TGTGCTACCAAGCCCGGGACAAGAACGGGTGGGGAGCTGTTTTTT.

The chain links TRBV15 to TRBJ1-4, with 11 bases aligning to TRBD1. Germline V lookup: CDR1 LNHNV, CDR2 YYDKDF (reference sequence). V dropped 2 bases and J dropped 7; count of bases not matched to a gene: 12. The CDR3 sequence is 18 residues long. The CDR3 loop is CATSRSLSSGTGGEKLFF. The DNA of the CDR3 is TGTGCCACCAGCAGAAGTTTAAGCTCCGGGACAGGGGGTGAAAAACTGTTTTTT.

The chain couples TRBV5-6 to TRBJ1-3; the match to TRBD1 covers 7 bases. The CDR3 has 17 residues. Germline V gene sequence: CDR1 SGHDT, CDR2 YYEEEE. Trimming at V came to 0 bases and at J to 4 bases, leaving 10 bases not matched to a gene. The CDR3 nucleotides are TGTGCCAGCAGCTTGGCGCCTCAAGGGGGCCTAGGAAACACCATATATTTT. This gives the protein CASSLAPQGGLGNTIYF.

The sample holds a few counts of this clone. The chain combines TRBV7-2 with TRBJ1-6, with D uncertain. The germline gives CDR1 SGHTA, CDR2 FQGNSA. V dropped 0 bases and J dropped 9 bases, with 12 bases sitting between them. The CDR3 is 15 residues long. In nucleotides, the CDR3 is TGTGCCAGCAGCTTAGCGGTGGGAGGTAGTTCACCCCTCCACTTT. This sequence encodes CASSLAVGGSSPLHF. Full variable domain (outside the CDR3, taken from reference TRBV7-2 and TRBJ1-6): GAGVSQSPSNKVTEKGKDVELRCDPISGHTALYWYRQSLGQGLEFLIYFQGNSAPDKSGLPSDRFSAERTGGSVSTLTIQRTQQEDSAVYLCASSLAVGGSSPLHFGNGTRLTVT.